The next 7 T cell receptor beta chains were all read from a single sample in a study of blood T cell repertoires in COVID-19. Libraries were prepared by immunoSEQ multiplex PCR; TCRdb keeps only in-frame clonotypes and omits some of them. The data hold 340,000 or so clones, with around 86% observed a single time. Sequencing was carried out using peripheral blood. The receptors shown here come from a man aged 45-60 years with active or convalescent COVID-19.

Only a few counts were recorded for this clone. V is TRBV12-3 or TRBV12-4 and J is TRBJ1-1; 8 bases map to TRBD1. The V and J ends lost 4 bases and 4 bases, in that order; junction bases with no gene match: 2. The CDR3 is 13 residues long. The CDR3 DNA sequence: TGTGCCAGCAGTTCAGGGGGCCCCACTGAAGCTTTCTTT. Its protein product is CASSSGGPTEAFF.

This chain connects TRBV24-1 to TRBJ1-2; D gene uncertain. The CDR3 contains 12 residues. Germline V CDR1 and CDR2: KGHDR, SFDVKD. The V end was cut by 4 bases, the J end by 5 bases, with 7 bases between. The CDR3 bases are TGTGCCACCAGTGACGGGAGATATGGCTACACCTTC. Residues: CATSDGRYGYTF.

This rearrangement joins TRBV5-1 to TRBJ1-2; 10 nucleotides align to TRBD1. CDR1 and CDR2 from the germline V gene are SGHRS and YFSETQ. V dropped 0 bases and J dropped 14; count of bases not matched to a gene: 4. CDR3 size: 12 residues. In DNA, the CDR3 is TGCGCCAGCAGCTTGGATCGGGACAGGGGAACCTTC. It yields the protein CASSLDRDRGTF.

V gene TRBV5-1 combines with J gene TRBJ1-2; 8 positions agree with TRBD1. The length of the CDR3 is 13 residues. Germline CDR1 and CDR2: SGHRS and YFSETQ. Trimming removed 4 bases from V and 5 bases from J; junction bases left unmatched: 4. CDR3 residues: CASSGTGPYGYTF. CDR3 in DNA: TGCGCCAGCAGCGGGACAGGACCGTATGGCTACACCTTC.

Concerning this clone: The same CDR3 also results from other DNA sequences found in this sample. The chain couples TRBV10-1 to TRBJ2-7; TRBD2 matches at 10 bases. The trim removed 2 bases at V and 4 bases at J, leaving 5 bases unmatched. The germline CDR1 and CDR2 sequences are WNHNN and SYGVQD (reference sequence). The CDR3 length is 15 residues. CDR3 sequence reads: CASSEGASGSYEQYF. In DNA form, the CDR3 reads TGCGCCAGCAGTGAGGGCGCTAGCGGGAGTTACGAGCAGTACTTC.

The chain is built from TRBV5-1 and TRBJ2-3, with 9 bases identical to TRBD1. This CDR3 contains 16 residues. Trimming cost V 3 bases and J 2 bases; bases outside gene matches: 7. Germline V lookup: CDR1 SGHRS, CDR2 YFSETQ. The CDR3 DNA is TGCGCCAGCAGCTCGGGGACAGGGTCGATCACAGATACGCAGTATTTT. Translation: CASSSGTGSITDTQYF.

This clone was recorded a few times. The chain employs TRBV20-1 and TRBJ1-5, with D possibly matching TRBD1 (5 bases). CDR3 size: 14 residues. V was cut by 3 bases and J by 3 bases, with 12 bases left in between. Germline V gene data show CDR1 as DFQATT and CDR2 as SNEGSKA (reference sequence). CDR3 in amino acids: CSASIGGTNQPQHF. CDR3 sequence (DNA): TGCAGTGCTAGTATCGGGGGGACCAATCAGCCCCAGCATTTT.